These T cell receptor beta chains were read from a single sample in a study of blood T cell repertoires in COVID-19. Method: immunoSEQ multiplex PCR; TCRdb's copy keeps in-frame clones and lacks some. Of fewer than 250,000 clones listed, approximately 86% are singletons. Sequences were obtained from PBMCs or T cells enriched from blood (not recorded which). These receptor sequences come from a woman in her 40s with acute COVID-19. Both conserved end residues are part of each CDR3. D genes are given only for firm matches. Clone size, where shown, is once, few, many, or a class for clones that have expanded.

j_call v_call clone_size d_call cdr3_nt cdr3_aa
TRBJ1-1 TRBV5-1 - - TGCGCCAGCAGCTTGACAGCCTTAAACACTGAAGCTTTCTTT CASSLTALNTEAFF
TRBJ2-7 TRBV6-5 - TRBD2 TGTGCCAGCACATTACAGCGGGAGTACTACGAGCAGTACTTC CASTLQREYYEQYF
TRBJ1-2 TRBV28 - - TGTGCCAGCACGTCTACTAACTATGGCTACACCTTC CASTSTNYGYTF
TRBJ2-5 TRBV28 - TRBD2 TGTGCCAGCAGTCACGGGACTAGCCGAAGGGAGACCCAGTACTTC CASSHGTSRRETQYF
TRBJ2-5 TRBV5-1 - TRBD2 TGCGCCAGCTTCGCGGGGGATGGGGAGACCCAGTACTTC CASFAGDGETQYF
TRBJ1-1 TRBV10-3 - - TGTGCCAGAGGGGAAGCTTTCTTT CARGEAFF
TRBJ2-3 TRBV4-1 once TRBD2 TGCGCCAGCAGCCAAGTAGAACACGGGTCGCGCGTAGCGGGAGGCACAGATACGCAGTATTTT CASSQVEHGSRVAGGTDTQYF
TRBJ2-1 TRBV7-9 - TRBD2 TGTGCCAGCAGCTCCCGCCTAGCGGGGGGGGTGGATGAGCAGTTCTTC CASSSRLAGGVDEQFF
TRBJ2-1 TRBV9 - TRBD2 TGTGCCAGCAGCGATAGCGGGAGTTTCAATGAGCAGTTCTTC CASSDSGSFNEQFF
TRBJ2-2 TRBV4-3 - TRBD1 TGCGCCAGCAGCTCACCCGGGACAGGGAACACCGGGGAGCTGTTTTTT CASSSPGTGNTGELFF
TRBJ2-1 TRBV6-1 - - TGTGCCAGCAGTGAGACAGGAGCCTACAATGAGCAGTTCTTC CASSETGAYNEQFF
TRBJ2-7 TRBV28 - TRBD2 TGTGCCAGCAGTAGGGCTGGGGCGGGACTAGCGGGAGGCTACGAGCAGTACTTC CASSRAGAGLAGGYEQYF
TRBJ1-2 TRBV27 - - TGTGCCAGCAGTCCGCAGGGGATCAATGGCTACACCTTC CASSPQGINGYTF
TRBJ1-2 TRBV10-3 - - TGTGCCATCAGTGATCTCGAGAGGGGGAGTAGCGGCTACACCTTC CAISDLERGSSGYTF
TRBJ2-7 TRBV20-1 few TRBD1 TGCAGTGCTGACAGGGGGCGCGAGCAGTACTTC CSADRGREQYF
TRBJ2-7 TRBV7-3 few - TGTGCCAGCAGCTTCGACAGGACGGCAGAGCAGTACTTC CASSFDRTAEQYF
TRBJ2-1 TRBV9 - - TGTGCCAGCAGCCCTCCAATAGGGGGAGGGCCGTACAATGAGCAGTTCTTC CASSPPIGGGPYNEQFF
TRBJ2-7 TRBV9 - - TGTGCCAGCAGCGTATCCCTCAAAGGGCAGGGGGGCTCCTACGAGCAGTACTTC CASSVSLKGQGGSYEQYF
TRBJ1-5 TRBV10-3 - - TGTGCCATCAGCGAATCGACAACCAGCAATCAGCCCCAGCATTTT CAISESTTSNQPQHF
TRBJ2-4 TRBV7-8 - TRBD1 TGTGCCAGCAGCCTCCCCACGGGACAGAAAAACATTCAGTACTTC CASSLPTGQKNIQYF
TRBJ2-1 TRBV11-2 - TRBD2 TGTGCCAGCAGCTCCCTAGCGGGAGGGTACAATGAGCAGTTCTTC CASSSLAGGYNEQFF
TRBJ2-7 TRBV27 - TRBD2 TGTGCCAGCAGTCCCGGACTAGCGGACTACGAGCAGTACTTC CASSPGLADYEQYF
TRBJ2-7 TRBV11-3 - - TGTGCCAGCAGCGCAGGTGTCCAGGCGAGCTCCTACGAGCAGTACTTC CASSAGVQASSYEQYF
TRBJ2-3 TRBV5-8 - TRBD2 TGTGCCAGCAGCTTGTTCCCGCTAGCGGGTACGCAGTATTTT CASSLFPLAGTQYF
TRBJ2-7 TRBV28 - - TGTGCCAGCAGTTTGTCAGGCTACGAGCAGTACTTC CASSLSGYEQYF
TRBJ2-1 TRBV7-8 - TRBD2 TGTGCCAGCAGCTTAGATGCGGGAGCCTACAATGAGCAGTTCTTC CASSLDAGAYNEQFF